Listed here are 30 T cell receptor beta chains from one sample, sequenced in a study of cytomegalovirus exposure and HLA in healthy donors. PCR primers comprised 60 Vbeta and 13 Jbeta primers. Repertoires were generated with immunoSEQ multiplex PCR, while TCRdb's copy carries only in-frame clones and drops some. This sample has around 110,000 clones, with around three quarters found just once. Material: PBMCs. The receptors come from a man between 25 and 39 years old in good health and CMV-seropositive.

The J gene is TRBJ2-2, the V gene TRBV7-2, with 9 positions matching TRBD2. The CDR3 spans 15 residues. V shed 8 bases and J 3 bases; nucleotides not matched to a gene: 7. In germline, CDR1 is SGHTA, CDR2 FQGNSA. The CDR3 coding sequence is TGTGCCAGCCACTTTACTAGCGGGTACACCGGGGAGCTGTTTTTT. It specifies CASHFTSGYTGELFF.

The chain is built from TRBV4-2 and TRBJ2-7, with D possibly TRBD2 on 7 matching bases. The CDR3 totals 17 residues. V lost 0 bases and J lost 7, with 22 bases in between. Germline V gives CDR1 LGHNA, CDR2 YNFKEQ. The CDR3 DNA is TGTGCCAGCAGCCAAGAAAATTGGGGGGGGCCGGGGTCTGAGCAGTACTTC. Translated, it gives CASSQENWGGPGSEQYF.

This clone showed up just once. The V gene is TRBV27, the J gene TRBJ1-5, with D hard to call. Germline CDR1 and CDR2: MNHEY and SMNVEV (reference sequence). The CDR3 runs to 14 residues. V was pared by 3 bases and J by 3 bases, with 9 bases between. CDR3 DNA sequence: TGTGCCAGCAGTTTGGCGGGGTTCAATCAGCCCCAGCATTTT. It specifies CASSLAGFNQPQHF.

The chain recombines TRBV7-9 with TRBJ1-1; TRBD1 aligns across 10 bases. Trimming took 4 bases from V and 4 from J; bases not matched to a gene: 3. This CDR3 is 14 amino acids long. The germline V gene has CDR1 SEHNR and CDR2 FQNEAQ (reference sequence). CDR3 in amino acids: CASSSRTGGTEAFF. The CDR3 DNA follows: TGTGCCAGCAGCTCTCGGACAGGGGGCACTGAAGCTTTCTTT.

V and J are TRBV5-4 and TRBJ2-7, with TRBD2 matching over 9 bases. The CDR3 is 16 amino acids. The germline gives CDR1 SGHNT, CDR2 YYREEE (reference sequence). Germline trimming cut 3 bases from V and 0 bases from J; bases unmatched to any gene: 7. CDR3 coding DNA: TGTGCCAGCAGCTATTTAGCGGGAGAGATCTCCTACGAGCAGTACTTC. It is translated as CASSYLAGEISYEQYF.

This clone has only one observation. The V and J genes are TRBV9 and TRBJ2-1; D gene uncertain. The germline V gene encodes CDR1 SGDLS and CDR2 YYNGEE. The CDR3 covers 12 residues. Trimming pared 0 bases from V and 6 bases from J, leaving 4 bases between. As DNA, the CDR3 is TGTGCCAGCAGCGTAGTCAGCAATGAGCAGTTCTTC. Its protein product is CASSVVSNEQFF.

The chain joins TRBV5-6 to TRBJ2-7; D remains unclear. This CDR3 region has 14 residues. Looked up from germline, CDR1 is SGHDT and CDR2 is YYEEEE. The ends were cut back, 4 bases at V and 3 bases at J, with 14 bases in the middle. The CDR3 sequence: CASSENLRSYEQYF. CDR3 nucleotide sequence: TGTGCCAGCAGCGAAAACTTACGGAGCTACGAGCAGTACTTC. The entire variable domain, with the rest obtained from reference TRBV5-6 and TRBJ2-7, is as follows: DAGVTQSPTHLIKTRGQQVTLRCSPKSGHDTVSWYQQALGQGPQFIFQYYEEEERQRGNFPDRFSGHQFPNYSSELNVNALLLGDSALYLCASSENLRSYEQYFGPGTRLTVT.

V gene TRBV6-6 combines with J gene TRBJ2-2, with D possibly matching TRBD1 (6 bases). Germline CDR1 reads MNHNY; CDR2 reads SVGAGI (reference sequence). This CDR3 is 15 amino acids long. V was clipped by 4 bases and J by 6 bases, with 15 bases between them. The chain's CDR3 is CASSLETGAPGELFF. DNA for the CDR3: TGTGCCAGCAGTTTAGAGACAGGCGCCCCCGGGGAGCTGTTTTTT.

The chain uses TRBV10-3 and TRBJ1-1, with a tentative D call TRBD1 (5 bases). The CDR3 length is 12 residues. The germline V gene encodes CDR1 ENHRY and CDR2 SYGVKD. Deletions cut 8 bases from V and 5 bases from J, with 12 bases between. The CDR3: CAIRPGGTEAFF. CDR3 DNA sequence: TGTGCCATCCGGCCCGGGGGAACTGAAGCTTTCTTT.

The chain combines TRBV7-9 with TRBJ2-7; no clear D. This CDR3 contains 13 residues. Trimming took 0 bases from V and 2 from J, leaving 5 bases between them. Germline loops: CDR1 SEHNR, CDR2 FQNEAQ (reference sequence). This chain's CDR3 is CASSLASTYEQYF. CDR3 nucleotide sequence: TGTGCCAGCAGCTTAGCCAGTACCTACGAGCAGTACTTC.

CDR3: CASSEGQRGVYEQYF. CDR3 in DNA: TGTGCCAGCAGCGAGGGACAGAGAGGTGTCTACGAGCAGTACTTC. The chain recombines TRBV9 with TRBJ2-7; 7 nucleotides agree with TRBD1. The CDR3 contains 15 residues. Germline trimming cut 3 bases from V and 3 bases from J; bases unmatched to any gene: 9. In germline, CDR1 is SGDLS, CDR2 YYNGEE.

The chain employs TRBV29-1 and TRBJ1-1; D uncertain. V lost 3 bases to trimming and J lost 3 bases, with 8 bases between them. CDR3 length equals 12 residues. Germline-derived CDR1 and CDR2 are SQVTM and ANQGSEA. The chain's CDR3 is CSVDGHYTEAFF. CDR3 DNA: TGCAGCGTTGACGGTCACTACACTGAAGCTTTCTTT.

This clone was detected a few times. The V call is TRBV30, the J call TRBJ1-1; D might be TRBD1 (5 bases). Germline loops: CDR1 GTSNPN, CDR2 SVGIG (reference sequence). The CDR3 is 11 amino acids. Trimming stripped 5 bases from V and 7 bases from J, with 11 bases between. CDR3 coding DNA: TGTGCCTGGGGGAGGGGCAGTGAAGCTTTCTTT. Its protein product is CAWGRGSEAFF.

This chain joins TRBV9 and TRBJ2-2, with 12 nucleotides matching TRBD2. Germline lookup yields CDR1 SGDLS and CDR2 YYNGEE. The CDR3 is made up of 18 amino acids. The trim removed 7 bases at V and 1 base at J, leaving 11 bases unmatched. CDR3 sequence (DNA): TGTGCCAGCGGAAAGGCTGGACTAGCGGGGCTGAACACCGGGGAGCTGTTTTTT. Protein: CASGKAGLAGLNTGELFF.

The CDR3 loop reads CASSSGTHSSGANVLTF. In DNA, the CDR3 is TGTGCCAGCAGCTCCGGGACTCATAGCTCTGGGGCCAACGTCCTGACTTTC. The chain joins TRBV7-3 to TRBJ2-6; maybe TRBD2 (6 bases). Trimming removed 4 bases at V and 0 bases at J, with 13 bases between. Germline CDR1 is SGHTA and CDR2 is FQGTGA. CDR3 size: 17 residues. Supplemented by reference TRBV7-3 and TRBJ2-6, the full variable domain reads GAGVSQTPSNKVTEKGKYVELRCDPISGHTALYWYRQSLGQGPEFLIYFQGTGAADDSGLPNDRFFAVRPEGSVSTLKIQRTERGDSAVYLCASSSGTHSSGANVLTFGAGSRLTVL.

This chain uses TRBV7-2 with TRBJ2-5; 7 positions match TRBD2. V shed 6 bases and J 1 base; nucleotides not matched to a gene: 5. The CDR3 is 14 amino acids. Germline V gene data show CDR1 as SGHTA and CDR2 as FQGNSA. The CDR3 loop reads CASSLTSLQETQYF. The DNA of the CDR3 is TGTGCCAGCAGTTTGACTAGCCTCCAAGAGACCCAGTACTTC.

V gene TRBV27 combines with J gene TRBJ2-1; TRBD2 agrees at 11 bases. With 7 bases clipped from V and 2 bases from J, the junction kept 13 bases outside the gene matches. CDR1 is MNHEY, CDR2 SMNVEV, per germline (reference sequence). This CDR3 has 18 amino acids. CDR3 DNA sequence: TGTGCCAGCACCCCCCTATCTAGCGGGAGGCAGACCTACAATGAGCAGTTCTTC. Encoded protein: CASTPLSSGRQTYNEQFF.

This clone occurred once. The chain combines TRBV11-3 with TRBJ2-7; 8 bases agree with TRBD2. CDR1 is SGHNT and CDR2 is YENEEA in the germline V gene. This CDR3 region has 15 residues. V shed 5 bases and J 3 bases; nucleotides not matched to a gene: 9. CDR3 nucleotide sequence: TGTGCCAGCAGCCCAGGCGGGGGGCGCAACTACGAGCAGTACTTC. Protein sequence: CASSPGGGRNYEQYF.

V and J are TRBV11-2 and TRBJ1-1, with 7 bases identical to TRBD1. Germline V gene lookup returns CDR1 SGHAT and CDR2 FQNNGV. With V trimmed by 2 bases and J by 8 bases, 8 bases remained unmatched. The CDR3 loop spans 14 amino acids. The CDR3 bases are TGTGCCAGCAGCTTAACACAACAGGACAGGGAAGCTTTCTTT. As protein: CASSLTQQDREAFF.

V usage is TRBV11-1 and J usage is TRBJ1-6, with D perhaps matching TRBD1 (6 bases). CDR1 is SGHAT and CDR2 is FQDESV in the germline V gene (reference sequence). CDR3 size: 15 residues. Trimming shortened V by 4 bases and J by 3 bases, and 10 bases separated the two germline ends. CDR3 sequence: CASSSDSYYNSPLHF. CDR3 bases: TGTGCCAGCAGCTCGGACAGCTACTATAATTCACCCCTCCACTTT.

The chain combines TRBV18 with TRBJ2-5; 7 bases align to TRBD1. J lost 2 bases, V lost 3 bases, and 21 bases had no gene match. CDR1 is KGHSH and CDR2 is LQKENI in the germline V gene. There are 20 residues in the CDR3. The chain's CDR3 is CASSPLPGQHILGLQETQYF. In DNA form, the CDR3 reads TGTGCCAGCTCACCGCTACCGGGACAGCACATTCTGGGCCTTCAAGAGACCCAGTACTTC. Full variable domain (rest looked up from reference TRBV18 and TRBJ2-5): NAGVMQNPRHLVRRRGQEARLRCSPMKGHSHVYWYRQLPEEGLKFMVYLQKENIIDESGMPKERFSAEFPKEGPSILRIQQVVRGDSAAYFCASSPLPGQHILGLQETQYFGPGTRLLVL.

This chain's CDR3 is CASSVGTAPEAFF. The CDR3, as DNA: TGTGCCAGCAGTGTCGGGACAGCTCCTGAAGCTTTCTTT. The J gene is TRBJ1-1, the V gene TRBV2, with 7 positions matching TRBD1. The germline gives CDR1 SNHLY, CDR2 FYNNEI. V was pared by 4 bases and J by 6 bases, with 5 bases of the junction left unmatched. This CDR3 has 13 amino acids.

The chain employs TRBV4-3 and TRBJ1-5; D is ambiguous. The CDR3 length is 16 residues. The germline V and J ends were trimmed by 0 bases and 0 bases, with 9 bases remaining between them. From germline, CDR1 is LGHNA and CDR2 YSLEER. The CDR3 bases are TGCGCCAGCAGCCAAGACCGCGCGGTTAGCAATCAGCCCCAGCATTTT. It encodes CASSQDRAVSNQPQHF.

The chain has TRBV29-1 and TRBJ1-2; D gene uncertain. The CDR3 is 13 residues long. The germline V gene encodes CDR1 SQVTM and CDR2 ANQGSEA. Between the trimmed V and J ends, which lost 3 bases and 7 bases, there was a span of 15 bases. CDR3 region: CSVDEPGPSGYTF. CDR3 DNA sequence: TGCAGCGTTGATGAGCCAGGCCCCTCTGGCTACACCTTC.

V gene TRBV7-8 combines with J gene TRBJ2-5; 9 bases fit TRBD2. From germline, CDR1 is SGHVS and CDR2 FQNEAQ. CDR3 size: 17 residues. Germline trimming cut 5 bases from V and 1 base from J; bases unmatched to any gene: 11. The CDR3 loop reads CASSPDPGLAAQETQYF. In DNA form, the CDR3 reads TGTGCCAGCAGCCCTGACCCGGGACTAGCAGCCCAAGAGACCCAGTACTTC. The whole variable domain, filled in from reference TRBV7-8 and TRBJ2-5, reads GAGVSQSPRYKVAKRGQDVALRCDPISGHVSLFWYQQALGQGPEFLTYFQNEAQLDKSGLPSDRFFAERPEGSVSTLKIQRTQQEDSAVYLCASSPDPGLAAQETQYFGPGTRLLVL.

The genes are TRBV27 and TRBJ2-1, with TRBD2 matching 11 bases. Germline V gene sequence: CDR1 MNHEY, CDR2 SMNVEV (reference sequence). The V segment lost 7 bases and the J segment 5 bases; nucleotides outside the gene matches: 10. The CDR3 runs 16 residues. CDR3 coding DNA: TGTGCCAGCACTCCCTTACCGACTAGCGGGAACAATGAGCAGTTCTTC. It specifies CASTPLPTSGNNEQFF.

V is TRBV5-1 and J is TRBJ2-7, with D tentatively TRBD1 (8 bases). V shed 4 bases and J shed 2 bases, with 13 bases lying between them. Germline values: CDR1 SGHRS, CDR2 YFSETQ. The CDR3 sequence is 14 residues long. For the CDR3, the DNA is TGCGCCAGCAGCGCACAGGGGGGGCCCTACGAGCAGTACTTC. Its protein product is CASSAQGGPYEQYF.

J is TRBJ2-7 and V is TRBV13; the D gene is possibly TRBD2 (6 bases). V lost 3 bases to trimming and J lost 0 bases, with 15 bases between them. This CDR3 is built from 16 residues. Per the germline V gene, CDR1 is PRHDT and CDR2 is FYEKMQ (reference sequence). CDR3 nucleotides: TGTGCCAGCAGCTTGGGGGGTGGTTTGGGCTCCTACGAGCAGTACTTC. This sequence encodes CASSLGGGLGSYEQYF. Full variable domain (outside the CDR3, taken from reference TRBV13 and TRBJ2-7): AAGVIQSPRHLIKEKRETATLKCYPIPRHDTVYWYQQGPGQDPQFLISFYEKMQSDKGSIPDRFSAQQFSDYHSELNMSSLELGDSALYFCASSLGGGLGSYEQYFGPGTRLTVT.

This clone occurred once. The chain joins TRBV6-1 to TRBJ2-1; TRBD2 matches at 8 bases. The V gene's germline CDR1 is MNHNS and CDR2 SASEGT. CDR3 length: 15 residues. Trimming cost V 5 bases and J 0 bases; bases outside gene matches: 3. The chain's CDR3 is CASSFSGVSYNEQFF. The CDR3 DNA reads as TGTGCCAGCAGTTTTAGCGGGGTCTCCTACAATGAGCAGTTCTTC.

CDR3 sequence reads: CATTGGGEGYTF. For the CDR3, the DNA is TGTGCCACGACAGGGGGCGGTGAGGGCTACACCTTC. The rearrangement joins TRBV10-3 to TRBJ1-2; 10 bases line up with TRBD1. The junction had 7 bases not matched to a gene; V was cut back by 10 bases and J by 8 bases. The CDR3 length is 12 residues. CDR1 is ENHRY and CDR2 is SYGVKD in the germline V gene.